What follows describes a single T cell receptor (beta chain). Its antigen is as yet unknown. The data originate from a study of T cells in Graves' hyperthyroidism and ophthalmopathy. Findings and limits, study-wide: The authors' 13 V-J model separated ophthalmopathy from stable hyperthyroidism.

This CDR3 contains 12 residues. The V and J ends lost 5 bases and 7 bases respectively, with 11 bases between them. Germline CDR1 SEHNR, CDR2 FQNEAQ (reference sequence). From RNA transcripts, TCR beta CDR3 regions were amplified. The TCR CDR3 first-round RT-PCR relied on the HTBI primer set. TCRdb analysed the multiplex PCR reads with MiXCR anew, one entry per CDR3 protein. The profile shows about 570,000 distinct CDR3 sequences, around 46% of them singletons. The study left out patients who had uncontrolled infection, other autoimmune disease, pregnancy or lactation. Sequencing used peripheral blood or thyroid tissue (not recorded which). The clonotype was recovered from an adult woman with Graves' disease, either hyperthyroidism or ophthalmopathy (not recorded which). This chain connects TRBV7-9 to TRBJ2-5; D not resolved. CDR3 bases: TGTGCCAGCAGCGCCGCCCTCGGGACCCAGTACTTC. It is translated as CASSAALGTQYF.